This T cell receptor (beta chain) was found in a study of liver allograft versus peripheral blood T cells (dated by TCRdb to the early 2020s). Turning to the overall study: The study compared T cell receptor repertoires found within transplanted livers against repertoires in the peripheral blood of liver transplant recipients. Overall study outcomes, separate from this receptor: T cell receptor repertoires inside liver allografts were reported to differ from those detected in peripheral blood.

By how much of the sample it makes up, this clonotype is medium-sized (0.01 to 0.1%). The antigen this receptor binds is unknown. No per-base quality is available; no much larger clone lies one base away. TCRdb records Illumina MiSeq as the sequencer. TCRdb took the public reads, trimmed them with fastp at Q25, ran MiXCR for clone calling and kept in-frame beta chains. Rows with one shared CDR3 protein collapse into an entry with the most common genes and DNA. This sample holds some 8,000 distinct CDR3 sequences; less than 20% were observed only once. The ten largest clones capture more than 3.5% of the sample. There are 13 amino acids in the CDR3, from cysteine to phenylalanine inclusive. The retained sequence is limited to the CDR3, 39 bases, with the frame set at the first base. The germline V gene provides CDR1 KGHDR and CDR2 SFDVKD. Trimming costs V 4 bases and J 2 bases, and their ends lie 8 bases apart.

Rearrangement joined TRBV24-1 to TRBJ2-7, with a tentative D gene TRBD1 over 6 matching bases. This receptor was obtained from a human patient who had a liver transplant. A transplant means some T cells may be of graft donor rather than patient origin. The bases are TGTGCCACCAGTGAAGGGGACACCTACGAGCAGTACTTC. Its translation reads: CATSEGDTYEQYF.